This TCR beta chain was recovered during a study of blood T cell repertoires in COVID-19. Seattle enrolled patients during active infection and tracked them longitudinally. With V trimmed by 5 bases and J by 6 bases, 9 bases remained unmatched. The CDR3 length is 15 residues. CDR1 and CDR2 (germline): SEHNR, FQNEAQ (reference sequence). Data came from immunoSEQ multiplex PCR; TCRdb stores just in-frame clones and leaves some out. The sample shows roughly 200,000 clones, around 80% of them seen only once. There are a few counts of this clone. The sample taken for sequencing was peripheral blood. V is TRBV7-9 and J is TRBJ2-1; 8 bases align to TRBD2. This TCR was sampled from a woman under 40 with COVID-19, enrolled during active disease. CDR3 coding DNA: TGTGCCAGCAGCCCTCTCGGGACTAGGCTCAATGAGCAGTTCTTC. Its translation: CASSPLGTRLNEQFF.